This note documents a single TCR beta chain sequence. Its antigen is as yet unknown. The germline CDR1 and CDR2 sequences are LNHDA and SQIVND (reference sequence). The V gene end was trimmed by 6 bases and the J gene end by 3 bases; junction bases not matched to a gene: 6. This CDR3 region has 15 residues. The data were taken from a study of cytomegalovirus exposure and HLA in healthy donors. Study in general: Genetic ancestry analysis placed around 76% of the approximately 390 donors that were genotyped in the Caucasian-associated cluster. Regarding the study as a whole: In all likelihood, a cluster of highly shared sequence variants was a sequencing artifact. Researchers catalogued about 160 TCR beta chains as cytomegalovirus-associated. Later on, an analysis showed TCR association rates differing by HLA locus, with DRB1 the most and HLA-C the fewest.

This PCR relied on a set of 60 Vbeta primers and 13 Jbeta primers. Data came from immunoSEQ multiplex PCR; TCRdb stores just in-frame clones and leaves some out. The sample records under 200,000 clones, approximately 82% being singletons. The clonotype comes from a male donor in good health and CMV-seronegative. V and J are TRBV19 and TRBJ2-3, with 10 positions matching TRBD1. The source material was PBMCs. CDR3 protein: CASSEPGQGTDTQYF. CDR3 in DNA: TGTGCCAGTAGCGAACCGGGACAGGGGACAGATACGCAGTATTTT.